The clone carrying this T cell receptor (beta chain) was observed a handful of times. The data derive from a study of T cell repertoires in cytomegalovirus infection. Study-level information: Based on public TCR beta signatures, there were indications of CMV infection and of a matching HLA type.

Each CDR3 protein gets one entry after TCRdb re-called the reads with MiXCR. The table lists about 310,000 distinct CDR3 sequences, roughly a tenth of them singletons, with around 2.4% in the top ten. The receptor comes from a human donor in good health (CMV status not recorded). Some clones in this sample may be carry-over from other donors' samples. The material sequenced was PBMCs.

The CDR3 region is CSARTDRGDNSPLHF. For the CDR3, the DNA is TGCAGTGCTAGAACGGACAGGGGCGACAATTCACCCCTCCACTTT. This chain joins TRBV20-1 and TRBJ1-6, with 9 nucleotides matching TRBD1. Germline V gene data show CDR1 as DFQATT and CDR2 as SNEGSKA (reference sequence). V lost 2 bases and J lost 7; bases outside the gene matches: 6. CDR3 size: 15 residues.